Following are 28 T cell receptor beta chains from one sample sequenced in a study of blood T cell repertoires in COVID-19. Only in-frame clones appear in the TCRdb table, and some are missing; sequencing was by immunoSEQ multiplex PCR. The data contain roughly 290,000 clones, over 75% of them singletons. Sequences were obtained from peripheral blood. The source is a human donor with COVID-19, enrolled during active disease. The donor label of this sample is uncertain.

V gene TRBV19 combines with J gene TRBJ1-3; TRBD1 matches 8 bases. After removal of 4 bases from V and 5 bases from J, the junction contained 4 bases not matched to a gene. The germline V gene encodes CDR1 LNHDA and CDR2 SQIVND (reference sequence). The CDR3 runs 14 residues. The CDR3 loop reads CASSSGQGRNTIYF. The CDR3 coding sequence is TGTGCCAGTAGTAGCGGACAGGGCCGAAACACCATATATTTT.

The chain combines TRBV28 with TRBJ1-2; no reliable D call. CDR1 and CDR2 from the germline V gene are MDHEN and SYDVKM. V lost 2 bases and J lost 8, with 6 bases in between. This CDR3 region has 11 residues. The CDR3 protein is CASSLTRGYTF. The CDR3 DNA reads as TGTGCCAGCAGTTTAACCCGGGGCTACACCTTC.

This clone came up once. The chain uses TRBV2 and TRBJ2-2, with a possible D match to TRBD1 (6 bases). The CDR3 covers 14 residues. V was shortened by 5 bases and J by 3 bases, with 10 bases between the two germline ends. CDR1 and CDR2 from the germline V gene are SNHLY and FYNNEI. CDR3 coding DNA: TGTGCCAGCAGTCTGGACAGACACACCGGGGAGCTGTTTTTT. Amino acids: CASSLDRHTGELFF.

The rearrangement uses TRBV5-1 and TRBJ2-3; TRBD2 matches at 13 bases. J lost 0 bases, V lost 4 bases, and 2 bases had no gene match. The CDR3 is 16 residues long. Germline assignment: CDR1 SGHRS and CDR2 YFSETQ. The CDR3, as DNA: TGCGCCAGCAGCCAGGGACTAGCGGGAAGCACAGATACGCAGTATTTT. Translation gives CASSQGLAGSTDTQYF.

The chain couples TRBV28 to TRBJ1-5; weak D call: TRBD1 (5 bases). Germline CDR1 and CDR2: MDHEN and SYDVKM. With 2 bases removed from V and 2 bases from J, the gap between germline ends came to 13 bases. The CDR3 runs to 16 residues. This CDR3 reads CASSLAQGFGNQPQHF. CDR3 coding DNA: TGTGCCAGCAGTTTAGCGCAGGGTTTCGGCAATCAGCCCCAGCATTTT.

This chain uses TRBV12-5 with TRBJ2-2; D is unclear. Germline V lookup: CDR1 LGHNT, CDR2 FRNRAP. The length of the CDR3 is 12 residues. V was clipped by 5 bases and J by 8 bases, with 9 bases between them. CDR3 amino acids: CASGPHRGELFF. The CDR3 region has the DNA TGTGCTAGTGGTCCCCATCGGGGGGAGCTGTTTTTT.

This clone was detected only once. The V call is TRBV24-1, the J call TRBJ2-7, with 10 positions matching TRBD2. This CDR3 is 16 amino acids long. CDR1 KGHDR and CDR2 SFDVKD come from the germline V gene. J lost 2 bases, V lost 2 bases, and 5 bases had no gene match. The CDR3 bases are TGTGCCACCAGTGATTCGAGCGGGAGGGACCCCTACGAGCAGTACTTC. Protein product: CATSDSSGRDPYEQYF.

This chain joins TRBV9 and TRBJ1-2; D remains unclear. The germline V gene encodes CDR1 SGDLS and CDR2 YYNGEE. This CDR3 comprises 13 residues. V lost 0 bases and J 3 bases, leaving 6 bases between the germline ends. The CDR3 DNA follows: TGTGCCAGCAGCGTAGCCCGGTACTATGGCTACACCTTC. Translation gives CASSVARYYGYTF.

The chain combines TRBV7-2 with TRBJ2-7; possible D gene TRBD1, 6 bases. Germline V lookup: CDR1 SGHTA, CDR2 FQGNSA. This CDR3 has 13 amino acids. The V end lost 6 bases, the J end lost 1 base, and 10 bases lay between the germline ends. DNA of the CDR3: TGTGCCAGCAGGCAGGACAGATCCTACGAGCAGTACTTC. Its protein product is CASRQDRSYEQYF. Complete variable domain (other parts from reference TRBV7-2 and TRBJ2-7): GAGVSQSPSNKVTEKGKDVELRCDPISGHTALYWYRQSLGQGLEFLIYFQGNSAPDKSGLPSDRFSAERTGGSVSTLTIQRTQQEDSAVYLCASRQDRSYEQYFGPGTRLTVT.

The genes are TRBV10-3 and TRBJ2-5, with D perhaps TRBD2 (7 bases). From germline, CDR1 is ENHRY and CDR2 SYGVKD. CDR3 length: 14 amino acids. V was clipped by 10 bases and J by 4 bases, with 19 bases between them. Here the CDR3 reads CATLSSGGGETQYF. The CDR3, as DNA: TGTGCCACACTATCTAGCGGAGGGGGAGAGACCCAGTACTTC.

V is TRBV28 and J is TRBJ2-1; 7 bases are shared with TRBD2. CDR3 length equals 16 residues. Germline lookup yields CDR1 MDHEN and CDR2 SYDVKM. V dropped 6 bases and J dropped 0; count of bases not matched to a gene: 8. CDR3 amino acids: CASRPPGGGSYNEQFF. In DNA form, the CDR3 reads TGTGCCAGCAGGCCACCTGGCGGGGGCTCCTACAATGAGCAGTTCTTC.

The CDR3 loop is CASSKVGPYEQYF. The CDR3 DNA is TGTGCCAGCAGCAAAGTGGGCCCCTACGAGCAGTACTTC. This chain connects TRBV12-3 or TRBV12-4 to TRBJ2-7; D remains ambiguous. The CDR3 contains 13 residues. The V end was cut by 6 bases, the J end by 2 bases, with 11 bases between.

CDR3 residues: CASSRLQGARPHTEAFF. In DNA, the CDR3 is TGTGCCAGCAGCCGATTACAGGGGGCCAGGCCGCACACTGAAGCTTTCTTT. This chain connects TRBV5-4 to TRBJ1-1; 9 bases map to TRBD1. The ends lost 4 bases at V and 3 bases at J; junction bases unmatched: 13. CDR3 length: 17 residues. Germline CDR1 is SGHNT and CDR2 is YYREEE (reference sequence).

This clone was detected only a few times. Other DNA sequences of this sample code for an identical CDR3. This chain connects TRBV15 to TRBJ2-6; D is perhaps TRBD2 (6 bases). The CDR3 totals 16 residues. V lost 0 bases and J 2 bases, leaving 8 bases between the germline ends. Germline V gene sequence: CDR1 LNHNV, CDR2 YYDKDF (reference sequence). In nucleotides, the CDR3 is TGTGCCACCAGCAGAGACAGGGAGGCTGGGGCCAACGTCCTGACTTTC. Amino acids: CATSRDREAGANVLTF.

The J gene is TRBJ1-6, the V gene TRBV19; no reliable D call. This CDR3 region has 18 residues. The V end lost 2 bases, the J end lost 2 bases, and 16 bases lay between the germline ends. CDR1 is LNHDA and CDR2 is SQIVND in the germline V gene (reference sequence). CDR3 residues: CASSISQSQLTYNSPLHF. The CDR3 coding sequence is TGTGCCAGTAGTATAAGCCAGTCACAGCTCACCTATAATTCACCCCTCCACTTT.

CDR3 nucleotide sequence: TGTGCCATCAGTGAGCCGGGACAGGGGAACACTGAAGCTTTCTTT. Translating gives CAISEPGQGNTEAFF. The chain employs TRBV10-3 and TRBJ1-1; 9 bases map to TRBD1. CDR1 ENHRY and CDR2 SYGVKD come from the germline V gene. After removal of 2 bases from V and 1 base from J, the junction contained 2 bases not matched to a gene. The length of the CDR3 is 15 residues.

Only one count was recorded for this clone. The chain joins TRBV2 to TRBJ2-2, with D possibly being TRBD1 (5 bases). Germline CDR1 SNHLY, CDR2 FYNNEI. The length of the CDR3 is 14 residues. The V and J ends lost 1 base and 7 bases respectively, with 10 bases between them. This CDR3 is CASSEGAGNGELFF. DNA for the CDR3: TGTGCCAGCAGTGAAGGGGCAGGGAACGGGGAGCTGTTTTTT.

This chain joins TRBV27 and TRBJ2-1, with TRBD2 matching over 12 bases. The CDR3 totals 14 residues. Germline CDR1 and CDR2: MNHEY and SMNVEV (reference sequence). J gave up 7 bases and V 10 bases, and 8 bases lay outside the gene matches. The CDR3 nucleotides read TGTGCCACCACAGGACTAGCGGGAATAAATGAGCAGTTCTTC. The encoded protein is CATTGLAGINEQFF.

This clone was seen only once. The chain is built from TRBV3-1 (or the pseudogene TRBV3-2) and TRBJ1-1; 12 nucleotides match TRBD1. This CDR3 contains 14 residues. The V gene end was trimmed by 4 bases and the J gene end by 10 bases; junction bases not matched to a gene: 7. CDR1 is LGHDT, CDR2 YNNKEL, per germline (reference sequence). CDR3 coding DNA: TGTGCCAGCAGCCCGGGACAGGGGGCCAGGGGAGCTTTCTTT. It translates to CASSPGQGARGAFF.

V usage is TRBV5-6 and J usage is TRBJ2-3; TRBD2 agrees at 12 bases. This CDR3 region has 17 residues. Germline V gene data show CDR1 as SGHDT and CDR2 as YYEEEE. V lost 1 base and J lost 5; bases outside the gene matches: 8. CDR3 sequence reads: CASSLWLAGGPEDTQYF. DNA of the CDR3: TGTGCCAGCAGCTTGTGGCTAGCGGGAGGGCCGGAAGATACGCAGTATTTT. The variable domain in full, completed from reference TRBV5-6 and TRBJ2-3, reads DAGVTQSPTHLIKTRGQQVTLRCSPKSGHDTVSWYQQALGQGPQFIFQYYEEEERQRGNFPDRFSGHQFPNYSSELNVNALLLGDSALYLCASSLWLAGGPEDTQYFGPGTRLTVL.

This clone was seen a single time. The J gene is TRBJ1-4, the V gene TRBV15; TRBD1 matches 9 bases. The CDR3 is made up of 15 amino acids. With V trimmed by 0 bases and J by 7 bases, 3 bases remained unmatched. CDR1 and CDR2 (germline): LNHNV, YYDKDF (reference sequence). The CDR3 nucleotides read TGTGCCACCAGCAGAGAGGACAGGGGAGGTGAAAAACTGTTTTTT. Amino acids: CATSREDRGGEKLFF.

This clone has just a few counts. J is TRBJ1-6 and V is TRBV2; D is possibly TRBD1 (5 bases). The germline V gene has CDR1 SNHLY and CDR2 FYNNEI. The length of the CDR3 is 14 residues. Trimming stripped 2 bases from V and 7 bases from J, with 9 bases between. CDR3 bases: TGTGCCAGCAGTGAACAGGGCCGCAATTCACCCCTCCACTTT. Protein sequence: CASSEQGRNSPLHF.

CDR3 DNA sequence: TGTGCCAGCAGTCAGACAACTAATGAAAAACTGTTTTTT. It codes for CASSQTTNEKLFF. The chain combines TRBV6-2 or TRBV6-3 with TRBJ1-4; D gene uncertain. The V gene lost 5 bases and the J gene lost 0 bases, with 4 bases spanning the gap. The CDR3 runs 13 residues. Per germline, CDR1 MNHEY and CDR2 SVGEGT.

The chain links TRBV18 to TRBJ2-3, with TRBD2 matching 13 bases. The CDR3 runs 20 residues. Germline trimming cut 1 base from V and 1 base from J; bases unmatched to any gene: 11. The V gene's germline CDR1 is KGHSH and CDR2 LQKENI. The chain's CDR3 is CASSPLVGTSGIRRTDTQYF. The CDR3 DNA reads TGTGCCAGCTCACCACTTGTCGGGACTAGCGGGATTCGGCGCACAGATACGCAGTATTTT. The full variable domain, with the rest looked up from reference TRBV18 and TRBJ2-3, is NAGVMQNPRHLVRRRGQEARLRCSPMKGHSHVYWYRQLPEEGLKFMVYLQKENIIDESGMPKERFSAEFPKEGPSILRIQQVVRGDSAAYFCASSPLVGTSGIRRTDTQYFGPGTRLTVL.

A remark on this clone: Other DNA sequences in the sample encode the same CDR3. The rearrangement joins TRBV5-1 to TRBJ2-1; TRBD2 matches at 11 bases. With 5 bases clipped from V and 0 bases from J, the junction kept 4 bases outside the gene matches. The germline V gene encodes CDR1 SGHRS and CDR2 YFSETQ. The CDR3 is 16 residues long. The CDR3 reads CASSSTSGSSYNEQFF. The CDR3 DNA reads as TGCGCCAGCAGTTCTACTAGCGGGAGCTCCTACAATGAGCAGTTCTTC.

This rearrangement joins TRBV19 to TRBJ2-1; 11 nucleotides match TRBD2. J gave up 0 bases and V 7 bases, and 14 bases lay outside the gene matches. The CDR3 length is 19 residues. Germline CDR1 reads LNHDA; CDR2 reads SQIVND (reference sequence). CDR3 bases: TGTGCCAGTACCTTTAGCGGGAGGGCCCTAGGTTACTCCTACAATGAGCAGTTCTTC. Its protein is CASTFSGRALGYSYNEQFF.

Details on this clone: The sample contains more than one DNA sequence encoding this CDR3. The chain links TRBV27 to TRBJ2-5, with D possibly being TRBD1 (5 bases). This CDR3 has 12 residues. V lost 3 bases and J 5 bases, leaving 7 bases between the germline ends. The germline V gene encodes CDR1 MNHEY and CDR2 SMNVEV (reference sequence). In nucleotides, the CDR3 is TGTGCCAGCAGTTTCGCAGGGGAGACCCAGTACTTC. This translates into CASSFAGETQYF.

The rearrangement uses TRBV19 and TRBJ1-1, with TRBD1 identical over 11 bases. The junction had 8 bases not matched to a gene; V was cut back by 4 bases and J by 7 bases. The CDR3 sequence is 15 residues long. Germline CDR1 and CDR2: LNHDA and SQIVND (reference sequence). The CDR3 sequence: CASSTPGQGDNEAFF. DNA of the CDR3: TGTGCCAGTAGTACTCCGGGACAGGGGGATAATGAAGCTTTCTTT.